The source of this TCR beta chain is a study of blood T cell repertoires in COVID-19. Study overall: Acute-phase and convalescent COVID-19 samples originated in the United States, Italy and Spain.

The table came from immunoSEQ multiplex PCR; TCRdb's copy has only in-frame clones and leaves some out. Found here are some 120,000 clones, more than 65% of them singletons; the top ten hold 20% to 25%. The CDR3 runs to 14 residues. CDR1 is LGHDT and CDR2 is YNNKEL in the germline V gene (reference sequence). Unmatched junction bases numbered 7, after V lost 4 bases and J lost 9 bases. The sequenced material came from peripheral blood. The clonotype originates from a human donor in a cohort sampled during active COVID-19. This rearrangement joins TRBV3-1 (or the pseudogene TRBV3-2) to TRBJ1-5, with 9 positions matching TRBD1. The CDR3 reads CASSRGQGWTPQHF. DNA of the CDR3: TGTGCCAGCAGCCGTGGACAGGGGTGGACGCCCCAGCATTTT.